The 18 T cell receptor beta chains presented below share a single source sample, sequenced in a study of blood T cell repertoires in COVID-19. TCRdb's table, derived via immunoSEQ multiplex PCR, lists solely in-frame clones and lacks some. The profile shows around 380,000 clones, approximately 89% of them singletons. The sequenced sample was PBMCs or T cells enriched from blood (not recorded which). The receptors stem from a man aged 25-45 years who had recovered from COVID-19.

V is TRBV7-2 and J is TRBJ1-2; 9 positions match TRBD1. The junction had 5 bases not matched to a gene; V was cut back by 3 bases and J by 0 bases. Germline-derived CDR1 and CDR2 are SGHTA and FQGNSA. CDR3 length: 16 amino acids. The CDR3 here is CASSFGTGMTNYGYTF. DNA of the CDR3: TGTGCCAGCAGCTTTGGGACAGGGATGACTAACTATGGCTACACCTTC.

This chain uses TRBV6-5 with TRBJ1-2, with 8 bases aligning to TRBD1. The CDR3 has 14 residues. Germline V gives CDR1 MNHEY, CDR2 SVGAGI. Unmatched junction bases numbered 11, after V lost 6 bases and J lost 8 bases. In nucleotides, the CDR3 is TGTGCCAGCAGCCGCGGACAGGGAGTGGGGGGCTACACCTTC. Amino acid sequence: CASSRGQGVGGYTF.

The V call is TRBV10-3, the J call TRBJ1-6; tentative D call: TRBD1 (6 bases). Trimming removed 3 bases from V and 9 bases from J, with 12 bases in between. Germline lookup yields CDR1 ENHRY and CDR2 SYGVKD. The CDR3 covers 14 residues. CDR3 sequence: CAISETGTSSPLHF. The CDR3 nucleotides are TGTGCCATCAGTGAAACAGGGACATCTTCACCCCTCCACTTT.

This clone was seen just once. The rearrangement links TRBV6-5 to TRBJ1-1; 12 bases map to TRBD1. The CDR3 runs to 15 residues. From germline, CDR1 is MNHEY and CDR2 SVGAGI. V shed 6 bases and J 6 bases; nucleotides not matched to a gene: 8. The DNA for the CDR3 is TGTGCCAGCAGCCGTTCTGGGACAGGGGGCTCTGAAGCTTTCTTT. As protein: CASSRSGTGGSEAFF.

The CDR3: CASSLLTNYGYTF. The CDR3, as DNA: TGTGCCAGTAGCCTACTTACTAACTATGGCTACACCTTC. V and J are TRBV19 and TRBJ1-2; the D is unclear. Trimming removed 6 bases at V and 0 bases at J, with 8 bases between. CDR1 and CDR2 (germline): LNHDA, SQIVND (reference sequence). The CDR3 consists of 13 residues.

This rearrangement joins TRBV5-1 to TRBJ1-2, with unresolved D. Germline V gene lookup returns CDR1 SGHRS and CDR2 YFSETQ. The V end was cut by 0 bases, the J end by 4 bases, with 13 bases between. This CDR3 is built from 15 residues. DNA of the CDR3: TGCGCCAGCAGCTTGGATTGGGTTGGCGGCTATGGCTACACCTTC. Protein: CASSLDWVGGYGYTF.

This chain's CDR3 is CASSLANSQETQYF. In DNA form, the CDR3 reads TGTGCCAGCAGCTTGGCCAACAGCCAAGAGACCCAGTACTTC. The chain combines TRBV5-6 with TRBJ2-5; D unresolved. The germline V and J ends were trimmed by 0 bases and 1 base, with 7 bases remaining between them. The CDR3 sequence is 14 residues long. Per germline, CDR1 SGHDT and CDR2 YYEEEE. Based on the CDR3 plus reference TRBV5-6 and TRBJ2-5, the full variable domain is DAGVTQSPTHLIKTRGQQVTLRCSPKSGHDTVSWYQQALGQGPQFIFQYYEEEERQRGNFPDRFSGHQFPNYSSELNVNALLLGDSALYLCASSLANSQETQYFGPGTRLLVL.

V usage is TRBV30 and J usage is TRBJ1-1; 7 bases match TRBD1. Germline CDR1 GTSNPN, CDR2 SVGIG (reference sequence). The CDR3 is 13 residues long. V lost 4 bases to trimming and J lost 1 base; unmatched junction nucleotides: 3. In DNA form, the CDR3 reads TGTGCCTGGATGCACAGGGGGAACACTGAAGCTTTCTTT. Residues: CAWMHRGNTEAFF.

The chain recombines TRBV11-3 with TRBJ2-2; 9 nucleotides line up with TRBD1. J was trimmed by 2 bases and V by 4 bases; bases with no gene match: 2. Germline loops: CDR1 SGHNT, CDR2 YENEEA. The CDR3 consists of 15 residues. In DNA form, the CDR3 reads TGTGCCAGCAGCTGGACAGGGGTCAACACCGGGGAGCTGTTTTTT. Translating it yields CASSWTGVNTGELFF.

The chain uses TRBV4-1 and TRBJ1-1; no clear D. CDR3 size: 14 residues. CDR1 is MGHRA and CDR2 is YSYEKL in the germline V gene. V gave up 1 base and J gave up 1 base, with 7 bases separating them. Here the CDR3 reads CASSQGRGNTEAFF. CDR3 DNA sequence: TGCGCCAGCAGCCAAGGCAGAGGGAACACTGAAGCTTTCTTT.

CDR3 sequence (DNA): TGCGCCAGCAGCCAAATCCCCGGAGGCATGACTAATGAAAAACTGTTTTTT. Its protein product is CASSQIPGGMTNEKLFF. V gene TRBV4-1 combines with J gene TRBJ1-4; the D is unclear. V was cut by 2 bases and J by 2 bases, with 15 bases left in between. Germline lookup yields CDR1 MGHRA and CDR2 YSYEKL. The CDR3 spans 17 residues.

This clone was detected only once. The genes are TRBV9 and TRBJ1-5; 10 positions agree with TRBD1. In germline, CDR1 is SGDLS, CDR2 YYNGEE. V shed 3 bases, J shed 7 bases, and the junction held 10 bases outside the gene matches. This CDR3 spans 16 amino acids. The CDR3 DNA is TGTGCCAGCAGCGAGGGGACAGGGGCCATTGGCCAGCCCCAGCATTTT. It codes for CASSEGTGAIGQPQHF.

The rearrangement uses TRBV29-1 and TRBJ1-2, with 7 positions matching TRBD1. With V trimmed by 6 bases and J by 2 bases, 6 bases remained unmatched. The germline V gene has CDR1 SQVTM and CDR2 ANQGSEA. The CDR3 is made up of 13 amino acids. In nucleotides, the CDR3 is TGCAGCGTACCGGACAGGACGAACTATGGCTACACCTTC. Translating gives CSVPDRTNYGYTF.

This chain's CDR3 is CASSPTGQYNSPLHF. The CDR3 DNA is TGTGCCAGCAGCCCTACGGGACAATATAATTCACCCCTCCACTTT. The rearrangement joins TRBV3-1 (or the pseudogene TRBV3-2) to TRBJ1-6; the D gene is possibly TRBD1 (6 bases). V lost 4 bases, J lost 4 bases, and 11 bases lay in between. This CDR3 has 15 residues. CDR1 LGHDT and CDR2 YNNKEL come from the germline V gene (reference sequence).

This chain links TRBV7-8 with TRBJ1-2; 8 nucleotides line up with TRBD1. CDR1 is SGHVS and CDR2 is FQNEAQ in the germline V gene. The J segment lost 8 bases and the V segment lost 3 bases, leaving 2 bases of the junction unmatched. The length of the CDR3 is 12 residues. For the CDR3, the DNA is TGTGCCAGCAGCTTTACAGGGGGAGGCTACACCTTC. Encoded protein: CASSFTGGGYTF.

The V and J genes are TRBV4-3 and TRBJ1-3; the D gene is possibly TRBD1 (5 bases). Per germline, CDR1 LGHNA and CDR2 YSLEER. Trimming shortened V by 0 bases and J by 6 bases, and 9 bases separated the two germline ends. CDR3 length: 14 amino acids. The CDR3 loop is CASSQEGGLNTIYF. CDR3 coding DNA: TGCGCCAGCAGCCAAGAGGGGGGGTTAAACACCATATATTTT.

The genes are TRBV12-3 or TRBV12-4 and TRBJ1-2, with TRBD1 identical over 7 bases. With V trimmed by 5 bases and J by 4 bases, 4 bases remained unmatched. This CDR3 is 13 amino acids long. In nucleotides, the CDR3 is TGTGCCAGCAGTCGGACAGGAACCTATGGCTACACCTTC. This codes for CASSRTGTYGYTF.

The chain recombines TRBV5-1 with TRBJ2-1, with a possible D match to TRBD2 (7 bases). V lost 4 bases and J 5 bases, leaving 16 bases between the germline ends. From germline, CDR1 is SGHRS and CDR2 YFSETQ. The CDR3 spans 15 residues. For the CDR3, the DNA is TGCGCCAGCAGCGATATACTAGGGGGGGACAATGAGCAGTTCTTC. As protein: CASSDILGGDNEQFF.